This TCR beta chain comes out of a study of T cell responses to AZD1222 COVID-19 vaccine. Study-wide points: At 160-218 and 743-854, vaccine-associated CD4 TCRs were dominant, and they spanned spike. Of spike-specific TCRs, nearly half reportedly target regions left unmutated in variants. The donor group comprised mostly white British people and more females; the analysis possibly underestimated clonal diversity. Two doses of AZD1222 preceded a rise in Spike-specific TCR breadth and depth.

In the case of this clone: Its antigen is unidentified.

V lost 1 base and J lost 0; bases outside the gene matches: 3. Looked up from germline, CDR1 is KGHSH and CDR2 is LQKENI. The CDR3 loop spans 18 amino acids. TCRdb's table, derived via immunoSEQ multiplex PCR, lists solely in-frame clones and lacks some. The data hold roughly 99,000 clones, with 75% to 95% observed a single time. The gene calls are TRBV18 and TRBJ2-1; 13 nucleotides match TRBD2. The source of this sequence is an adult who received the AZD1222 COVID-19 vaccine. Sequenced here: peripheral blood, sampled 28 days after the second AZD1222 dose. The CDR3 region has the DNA TGTGCCAGCTCACCACGACTAGCGGGGGGACTCTCCTACAATGAGCAGTTCTTC. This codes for CASSPRLAGGLSYNEQFF.